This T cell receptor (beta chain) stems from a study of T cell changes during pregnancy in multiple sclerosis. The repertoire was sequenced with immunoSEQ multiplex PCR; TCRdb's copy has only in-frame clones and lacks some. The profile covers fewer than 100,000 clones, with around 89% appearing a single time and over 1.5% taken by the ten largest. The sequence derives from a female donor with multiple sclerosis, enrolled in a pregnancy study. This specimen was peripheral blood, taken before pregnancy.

This CDR3 reads CASRPHLFSQGAHGYTF. The DNA for the CDR3 is TGTGCCAGCAGACCACATTTATTTTCACAGGGGGCACATGGCTACACCTTC. The chain couples TRBV6-4 to TRBJ1-2, with 9 bases lining up with TRBD1. The V gene end was trimmed by 6 bases and the J gene end by 6 bases; junction bases not matched to a gene: 17. The length of the CDR3 is 17 residues. Germline CDR1 reads MRHNA; CDR2 reads SNTAGT.